The 18 T cell receptor beta chains below all came from one sample that was sequenced in a study of technical replicates of blood from several donors. The data were produced by immunoSEQ multiplex PCR, yet TCRdb's version contains in-frame clones alone and is incomplete. The sample shows tens of thousands of clones, roughly 89% of them seen only once. Sequencing was carried out using T cells isolated from PBMCs. The receptor source for this set is a human donor in good health.

CDR3 nucleotide sequence: TGTGCCAGCAGCCCCTCCCTACTAGCGGGAGCCAAAATCTACGAGCAGTACTTC. Residues: CASSPSLLAGAKIYEQYF. The chain carries TRBV7-9 and TRBJ2-7; 11 bases match TRBD2. Germline V gene data show CDR1 as SEHNR and CDR2 as FQNEAQ (reference sequence). V lost 5 bases and J lost 3; bases outside the gene matches: 15. The CDR3 sequence is 18 residues long.

The V and J genes are TRBV30 and TRBJ1-3, with D tentatively TRBD1 (6 bases). Germline V gives CDR1 GTSNPN, CDR2 SVGIG (reference sequence). The CDR3 contains 16 residues. Between the trimmed V and J ends, which lost 6 bases and 4 bases, there was a span of 22 bases. The CDR3 nucleotides read TGTGCCTGTACAACGGACAGACGGTCTCTAGGAAACACCATATATTTT. Protein sequence: CACTTDRRSLGNTIYF.

The chain uses TRBV4-3 and TRBJ2-1, with 10 bases matching TRBD2. This CDR3 has 17 amino acids. V shed 0 bases, J shed 9 bases, and the junction held 11 bases outside the gene matches. The germline V gene encodes CDR1 LGHNA and CDR2 YSLEER. The CDR3 bases are TGCGCCAGCAGCCAAGATCCCCTAGCGGGAGAGGGGGGTGAGCAGTTCTTC. As protein: CASSQDPLAGEGGEQFF.

The chain joins TRBV7-2 to TRBJ2-1; perhaps TRBD2 as D (6 bases). The CDR3 extends over 16 amino acids. V shed 6 bases and J shed 8 bases, with 23 bases lying between them. Germline assignment: CDR1 SGHTA and CDR2 FQGNSA. The CDR3 DNA reads TGTGCCAGCAGTCCGCCGCCGGGACTTATTACGGATGAGCAGTTCTTC. This encodes CASSPPPGLITDEQFF. The full variable domain, its missing parts supplied by reference TRBV7-2 and TRBJ2-1, is GAGVSQSPSNKVTEKGKDVELRCDPISGHTALYWYRQSLGQGLEFLIYFQGNSAPDKSGLPSDRFSAERTGGSVSTLTIQRTQQEDSAVYLCASSPPPGLITDEQFFGPGTRLTVL.

The chain combines TRBV30 with TRBJ2-3, with TRBD2 identical over 8 bases. Germline CDR1 and CDR2: GTSNPN and SVGIG (reference sequence). The CDR3 totals 15 residues. V was clipped by 0 bases and J by 1 base; unmatched bases: 3. The CDR3 region is CAWSVWREGTDTQYF. The DNA for the CDR3 is TGTGCCTGGAGTGTCTGGCGGGAGGGCACAGATACGCAGTATTTT.

This chain joins TRBV19 and TRBJ1-4; maybe TRBD1 (5 bases). With 6 bases removed from V and 1 base from J, the gap between germline ends came to 12 bases. This CDR3 region has 15 residues. Germline V gives CDR1 LNHDA, CDR2 SQIVND (reference sequence). Here the CDR3 DNA reads TGTGCCAGTAGACTGACCGGGGGAACTAATGAAAAACTGTTTTTT. It yields the protein CASRLTGGTNEKLFF.

This clone was detected only a few times. This chain links TRBV4-1 with TRBJ2-7, with TRBD2 matching 11 bases. The ends lost 5 bases at V and 5 bases at J; junction bases unmatched: 14. Germline values: CDR1 MGHRA, CDR2 YSYEKL. This CDR3 is 17 amino acids long. As DNA, the CDR3 is TGCGCCAGCAGCGCTTCGCCCATAGCGGGAGGGCCCCACGAGCAGTACTTC. Its protein is CASSASPIAGGPHEQYF.

This clone has only one observation. The chain links TRBV13 to TRBJ1-2; D gene unclear. This CDR3 region has 13 residues. The germline V gene has CDR1 PRHDT and CDR2 FYEKMQ (reference sequence). V lost 2 bases, J lost 1 base, and 5 bases lay in between. Here the CDR3 reads CASSLSINYGYTF. Written as DNA, the CDR3 is TGTGCCAGCAGCTTATCAATTAACTATGGCTACACCTTC.

This chain links TRBV7-9 with TRBJ2-1, with 9 bases matching TRBD2. The CDR3 loop spans 15 amino acids. J was trimmed by 4 bases and V by 5 bases; bases with no gene match: 6. The germline CDR1 and CDR2 sequences are SEHNR and FQNEAQ (reference sequence). The CDR3 sequence is CASSHGAGGYNEQFF. CDR3 sequence (DNA): TGTGCCAGCAGCCATGGAGCGGGAGGTTACAATGAGCAGTTCTTC.

The chain uses TRBV6-6 and TRBJ1-1, with D unclear. Trimming stripped 5 bases from V and 0 bases from J, with 13 bases between. This CDR3 is built from 15 residues. Germline V gene lookup returns CDR1 MNHNY and CDR2 SVGAGI (reference sequence). In nucleotides, the CDR3 is TGTGCCAGCAGTGATGGTAGCAGCATGAACACTGAAGCTTTCTTT. Amino acid sequence: CASSDGSSMNTEAFF.

This clone was found once. This chain connects TRBV10-3 to TRBJ2-7; TRBD2 aligns across 8 bases. This CDR3 contains 15 residues. Per germline, CDR1 ENHRY and CDR2 SYGVKD. V lost 1 base to trimming and J lost 5 bases; unmatched junction nucleotides: 7. The CDR3 loop reads CAISEYGRAGDEQYF. In nucleotides, the CDR3 is TGTGCCATCAGTGAGTACGGGAGGGCCGGCGACGAGCAGTACTTC.

V is TRBV15 and J is TRBJ2-7; D is perhaps TRBD2 (5 bases). Germline V gene data show CDR1 as LNHNV and CDR2 as YYDKDF (reference sequence). V was pared by 8 bases and J by 4 bases, with 24 bases between. This CDR3 spans 16 amino acids. CDR3 nucleotide sequence: TGTGCCACCTGTCGGGGTCATCCCCGAGGGCGGTACGAGCAGTACTTC. Its translation: CATCRGHPRGRYEQYF.

The chain couples TRBV5-1 to TRBJ2-4; 8 positions agree with TRBD2. Germline lookup yields CDR1 SGHRS and CDR2 YFSETQ. This CDR3 has 16 amino acids. V trimming: 2 bases; J trimming: 7 bases; junction bases outside the gene matches: 11. The chain's CDR3 is CASSFTPNGGDNIQYF. The DNA of the CDR3 is TGCGCCAGCAGCTTCACACCCAACGGGGGGGACAACATTCAGTACTTC.

This chain uses TRBV7-8 with TRBJ2-7; 14 bases agree with TRBD2. The CDR3 loop spans 17 amino acids. Germline V gene sequence: CDR1 SGHVS, CDR2 FQNEAQ. Trimming cost V 5 bases and J 2 bases; bases outside gene matches: 8. CDR3 residues: CASSPGTSGSRAYEQYF. In DNA, the CDR3 is TGTGCCAGCAGCCCCGGGACTAGCGGGAGCAGGGCCTACGAGCAGTACTTC.

V is TRBV27 and J is TRBJ1-2; 7 positions agree with TRBD1. The CDR3 is 15 residues long. Trimming took 4 bases from V and 5 from J; bases not matched to a gene: 10. In germline, CDR1 is MNHEY, CDR2 SMNVEV (reference sequence). Here the CDR3 reads CASSSIGTASYGYTF. The CDR3, as DNA: TGTGCCAGCAGTTCAATTGGGACAGCCTCTTATGGCTACACCTTC.

This sequence joins TRBV28 and TRBJ1-1; D is uncertain. CDR1 is MDHEN and CDR2 is SYDVKM in the germline V gene. V was shortened by 4 bases and J by 4 bases, with 19 bases between the two germline ends. CDR3 length: 16 amino acids. In DNA form, the CDR3 reads TGTGCCAGCAGTTCCCCCTTTTCGGGGTCACCCACTGAAGCTTTCTTT. Translation gives CASSSPFSGSPTEAFF.

The rearrangement links TRBV7-2 to TRBJ2-1; TRBD2 matches at 8 bases. With 2 bases clipped from V and 7 bases from J, the junction kept 4 bases outside the gene matches. The CDR3 extends over 14 amino acids. In germline, CDR1 is SGHTA, CDR2 FQGNSA. The CDR3 loop reads CASSLSGSMNEQFF. The DNA for the CDR3 is TGTGCCAGCAGCTTAAGCGGGAGCATGAATGAGCAGTTCTTC.

The chain couples TRBV5-4 to TRBJ2-7, with 7 positions matching TRBD2. Trimming took 0 bases from V and 7 from J; bases not matched to a gene: 7. Germline V gene lookup returns CDR1 SGHNT and CDR2 YYREEE (reference sequence). The CDR3 is 14 residues long. The CDR3 DNA reads as TGTGCCAGCAGCTTGGATACGCGGGAGAGTGAGCAGTACTTC. Translated, it gives CASSLDTRESEQYF.